This T cell receptor (beta chain) came from a study of blood T cells in healthy people across ages. General study points: Both higher diversity and more naive CD4+ cells marked long-lived donors when set against aged donors.

There are a few counts of this clonotype. Its cognate antigen is unknown. Primers used in a second PCR of roughly 7 to 12 cycles were a sample-barcoded 5' primer and a J-beta primer mix. MiXCR, applied by TCRdb to the 5' RACE reads, yields one record per CDR3 protein. The sample consists of 350,000 to 450,000 distinct CDR3 sequences, more than 45% of them appearing once. CDR3 length: 15 amino acids. Trimming removed 1 base from V and 11 bases from J, with 21 bases in between. The germline V gene encodes CDR1 DFQATT and CDR2 SNEGSKA (reference sequence). There were healthy Caucasian individuals from Russia, aged about 6 to 95, serving as donors. Peripheral blood was drawn, about 10 milliliters per donor.

The clonotype originates from a man in his 60s in good health. The rearrangement uses TRBV20-1 and TRBJ2-1, with D perhaps TRBD1 or TRBD2 (5 bases each). Sample: blood. The CDR3 DNA reads as TGCAGTGCTAGAGTGGGGGAGACACCAGCGAGAAAGCAGTTCTTC. It yields the protein CSARVGETPARKQFF.